This TCR beta chain was profiled in a study of blood T cell repertoires in COVID-19. Study in general: From T cells, B-cell-depleted T cells, or PBMCs came the material, which was cDNA or gDNA.

Sequenced by immunoSEQ multiplex PCR; TCRdb stores in-frame clones only, minus some. The sample gives about 88,000 clones, around nine tenths of which show up once; about 2.7% is in the top ten. This clone was observed once. Germline CDR1 SGHRS, CDR2 YFSETQ. The germline V and J ends were trimmed by 4 bases and 2 bases, with 11 bases remaining between them. The CDR3 is 14 amino acids. The sequenced sample was peripheral blood. This clonotype was obtained from a woman of 80 years or more with acute or convalescent COVID-19. This rearrangement joins TRBV5-1 to TRBJ2-3; maybe TRBD1 (5 bases). The CDR3 sequence is CASSRWGPTDTQYF. The CDR3 coding sequence is TGCGCCAGCAGCAGATGGGGCCCCACAGATACGCAGTATTTT.